The sequence of this T cell receptor (beta chain) was determined in a study of shared clonotypes between healthy human individuals. The overall study: Every donor yielded three CD4 naive, three CD4 memory, two CD8 naive and one CD8 memory plate.

This clone was observed a single time. Sequencing was performed with immunoSEQ multiplex PCR; in TCRdb, only in-frame clones are kept and a portion is missing. The sample lists a few hundred thousand clones; roughly 84% were seen once. CDR1 and CDR2 (germline): SGHVS, FQNEAQ. The CDR3 has 16 amino acids. V was clipped by 2 bases and J by 0 bases; unmatched bases: 6. This clonotype originated in a man aged 18 to 30 in good health. The J gene is TRBJ1-2, the V gene TRBV7-8; 7 bases line up with TRBD1. The sample consisted of memory CD8+ T cells sorted from blood. The subset was: CD45RO+ cells pooled with CCR7-negative TemRA cells. CDR3 region: CASSLTPGGPNYGYTF. The CDR3, as DNA: TGTGCCAGCAGCTTAACCCCAGGGGGGCCTAACTATGGCTACACCTTC.